This T cell receptor (beta chain) was recovered during a study of cytomegalovirus exposure and HLA in healthy donors. Comments on this clone: Antigen: not known.

The CDR3 has 16 amino acids. The junction had 1 base not matched to a gene; V was cut back by 0 bases and J by 1 base. Germline CDR1 is SGHRS and CDR2 is YFSETQ. Points from the study as a whole: Immune exposure information comprised only CMV serostatus.

PCR amplification relied on 60 Vbeta primers (plus 13 Jbeta primers). The method was immunoSEQ multiplex PCR; TCRdb's version includes in-frame clones alone and lacks a portion of them. Altogether about 94,000 clones are present, around 77% being singletons, with the ten largest covering roughly 3.5%. This clonotype was sampled from a man aged 25 to 40 in good health and CMV-seronegative. The genes are TRBV5-1 and TRBJ2-1, with 10 nucleotides matching TRBD2. The sequenced material came from PBMCs. As DNA, the CDR3 is TGCGCCAGCAGCTTGGATAGCGGGGGGTCCTACAATGAGCAGTTCTTC. This codes for CASSLDSGGSYNEQFF. Looking up the rest from reference TRBV5-1 and TRBJ2-1 gives the full variable domain: KAGVTQTPRYLIKTRGQQVTLSCSPISGHRSVSWYQQTPGQGLQFLFEYFSETQRNKGNFPGRFSGRQFSNSRSEMNVSTLELGDSALYLCASSLDSGGSYNEQFFGPGTRLTVL.